A selection of T cell receptor beta chains follows, all from one sample in a study of T cell repertoires in cytomegalovirus infection. No antigen has been assigned to these receptors. TCRdb re-called the reads through MiXCR, storing one row per CDR3 protein. Here the sample spans 700,000 to 950,000 distinct CDR3 sequences, about 31% being singletons. The sample was cultured CD8+ T cells from PBMCs, taken from culture after CMV antigen stimulation. These receptor sequences come from a human donor in good health (CMV status not recorded). Some clones in this sample may be carry-over from other donors' samples. CDR3s include the opening cysteine and the closing phenylalanine or tryptophan. Fields, in order: V gene, J gene, CDR3 protein.

V: TRBV6-5
J: TRBJ2-3
CDR3: CASSLFSGDTDTQYF

V: TRBV28
J: TRBJ2-3
CDR3: CASSLRGGAVDTQYF

V: TRBV27
J: TRBJ1-5
CDR3: CASSFDEGRQPQHF

V: TRBV7-9
J: TRBJ1-2
CDR3: CASSLDPRPGYTF

V: TRBV4-3
J: TRBJ2-1
CDR3: CASSQEPVIYNEQFF

V: TRBV12-5
J: TRBJ2-1
CDR3: CASGLTSGRNSYNEQFF

V: TRBV11-2
J: TRBJ2-3
CDR3: CASSPPPVGQPTDTQYF

V: TRBV5-4
J: TRBJ2-6
CDR3: CASSLRRESGANVLTF

V: TRBV6-2/TRBV6-3
J: TRBJ2-3
CDR3: CASSPVSGGLQYF

V: TRBV20-1
J: TRBJ2-3
CDR3: CSPRLAGRADTQYF

V: TRBV2
J: TRBJ2-7
CDR3: CASRGRAYEQYF

V: TRBV6-5
J: TRBJ2-7
CDR3: CASSSGTGNEQYF

V: TRBV6-2/TRBV6-3
J: TRBJ2-5
CDR3: CASEGGGYQETQYF

V: TRBV15
J: TRBJ2-2
CDR3: CATSRDRGQWGELFF

V: TRBV19
J: TRBJ2-2
CDR3: CASSTRRQGNTGELFF